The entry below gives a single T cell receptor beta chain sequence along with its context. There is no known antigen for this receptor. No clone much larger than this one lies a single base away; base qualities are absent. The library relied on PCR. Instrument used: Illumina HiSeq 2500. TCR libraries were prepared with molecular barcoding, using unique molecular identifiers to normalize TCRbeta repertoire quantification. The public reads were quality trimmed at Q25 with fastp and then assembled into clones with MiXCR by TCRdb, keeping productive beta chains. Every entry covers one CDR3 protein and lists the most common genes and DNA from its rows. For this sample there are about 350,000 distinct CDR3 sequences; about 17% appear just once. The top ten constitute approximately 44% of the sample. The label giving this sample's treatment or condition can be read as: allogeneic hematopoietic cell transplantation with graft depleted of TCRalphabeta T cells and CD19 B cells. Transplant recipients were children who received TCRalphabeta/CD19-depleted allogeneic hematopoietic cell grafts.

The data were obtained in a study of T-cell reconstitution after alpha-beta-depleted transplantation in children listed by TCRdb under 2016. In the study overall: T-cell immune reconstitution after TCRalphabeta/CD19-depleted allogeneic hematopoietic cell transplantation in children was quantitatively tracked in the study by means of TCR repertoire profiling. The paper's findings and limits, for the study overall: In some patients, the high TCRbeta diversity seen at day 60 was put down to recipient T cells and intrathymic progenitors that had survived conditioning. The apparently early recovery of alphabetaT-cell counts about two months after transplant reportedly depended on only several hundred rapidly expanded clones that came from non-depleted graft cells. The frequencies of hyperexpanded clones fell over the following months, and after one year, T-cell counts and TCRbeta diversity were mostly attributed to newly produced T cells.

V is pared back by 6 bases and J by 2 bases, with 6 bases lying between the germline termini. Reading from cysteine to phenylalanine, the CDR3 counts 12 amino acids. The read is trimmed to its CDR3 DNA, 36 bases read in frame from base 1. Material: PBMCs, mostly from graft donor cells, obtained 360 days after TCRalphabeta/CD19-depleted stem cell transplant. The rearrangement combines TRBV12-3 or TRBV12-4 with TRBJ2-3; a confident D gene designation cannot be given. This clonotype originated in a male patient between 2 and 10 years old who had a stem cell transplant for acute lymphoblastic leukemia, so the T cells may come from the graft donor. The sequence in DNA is TGTGCCAGCAGCTGGTCCACAGATACGCAGTATTTT. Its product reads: CASSWSTDTQYF.